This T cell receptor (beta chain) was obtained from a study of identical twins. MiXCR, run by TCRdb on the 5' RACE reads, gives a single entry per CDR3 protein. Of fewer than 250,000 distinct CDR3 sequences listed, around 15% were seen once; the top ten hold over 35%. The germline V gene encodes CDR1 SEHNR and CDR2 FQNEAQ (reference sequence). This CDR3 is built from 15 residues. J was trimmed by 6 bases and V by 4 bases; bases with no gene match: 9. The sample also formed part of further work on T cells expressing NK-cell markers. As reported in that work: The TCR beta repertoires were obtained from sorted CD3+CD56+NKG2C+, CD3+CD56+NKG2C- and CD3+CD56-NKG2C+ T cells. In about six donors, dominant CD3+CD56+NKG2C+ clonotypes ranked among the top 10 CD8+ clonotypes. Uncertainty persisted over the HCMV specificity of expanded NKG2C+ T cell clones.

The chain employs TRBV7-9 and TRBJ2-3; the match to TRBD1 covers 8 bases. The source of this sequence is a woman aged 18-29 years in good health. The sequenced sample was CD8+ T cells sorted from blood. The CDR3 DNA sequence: TGTGCCAGCAGCTCCGGACAGGGACCCTGGGATACGCAGTATTTT. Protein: CASSSGQGPWDTQYF.